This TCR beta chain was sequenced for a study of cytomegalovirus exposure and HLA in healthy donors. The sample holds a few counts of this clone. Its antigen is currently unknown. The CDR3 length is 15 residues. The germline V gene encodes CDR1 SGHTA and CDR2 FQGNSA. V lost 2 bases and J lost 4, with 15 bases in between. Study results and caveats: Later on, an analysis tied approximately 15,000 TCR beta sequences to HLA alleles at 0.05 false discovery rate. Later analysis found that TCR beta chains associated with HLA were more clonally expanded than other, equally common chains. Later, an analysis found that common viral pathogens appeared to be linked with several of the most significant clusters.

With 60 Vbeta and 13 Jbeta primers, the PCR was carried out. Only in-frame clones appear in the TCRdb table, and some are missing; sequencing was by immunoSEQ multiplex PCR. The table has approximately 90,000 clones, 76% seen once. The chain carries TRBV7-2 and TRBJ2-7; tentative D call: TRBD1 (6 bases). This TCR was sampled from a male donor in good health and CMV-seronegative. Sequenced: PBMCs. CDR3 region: CASSLMSQGGYEQYF. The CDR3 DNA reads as TGTGCCAGCAGCTTAATGTCACAGGGTGGTTACGAGCAGTACTTC.